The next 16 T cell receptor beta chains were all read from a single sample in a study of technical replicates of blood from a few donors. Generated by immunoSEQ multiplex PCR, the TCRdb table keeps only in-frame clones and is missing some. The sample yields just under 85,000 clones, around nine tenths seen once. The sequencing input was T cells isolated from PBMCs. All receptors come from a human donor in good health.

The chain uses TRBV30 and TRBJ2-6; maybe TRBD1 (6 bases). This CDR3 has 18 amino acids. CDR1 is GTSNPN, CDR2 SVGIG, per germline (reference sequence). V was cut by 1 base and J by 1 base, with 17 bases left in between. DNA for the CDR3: TGTGCCTGGAGTGAACCTAGCTCTACAGGGTCTGGGGCCAACGTCCTGACTTTC. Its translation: CAWSEPSSTGSGANVLTF.

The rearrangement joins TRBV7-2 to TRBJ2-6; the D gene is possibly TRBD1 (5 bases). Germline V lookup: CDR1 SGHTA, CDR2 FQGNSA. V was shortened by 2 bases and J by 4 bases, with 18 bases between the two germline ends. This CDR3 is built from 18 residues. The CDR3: CASSLRPGQGAGANVLTF. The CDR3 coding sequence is TGTGCCAGCAGCTTAAGGCCGGGTCAGGGTGCCGGGGCCAACGTCCTGACTTTC.

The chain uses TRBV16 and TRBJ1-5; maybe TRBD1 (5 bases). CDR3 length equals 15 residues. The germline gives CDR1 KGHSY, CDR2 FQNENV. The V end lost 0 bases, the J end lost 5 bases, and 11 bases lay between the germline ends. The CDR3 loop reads CASSQSALGDQPQHF. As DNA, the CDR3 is TGTGCCAGCAGCCAATCGGCCCTAGGGGATCAGCCCCAGCATTTT.

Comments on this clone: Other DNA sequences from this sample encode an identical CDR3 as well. The CDR3 sequence: CASSSSYEQYF. The DNA of the CDR3 is TGTGCCAGCAGTTCTAGCTACGAGCAGTACTTC. The rearrangement joins TRBV28 to TRBJ2-7; D ambiguous. This CDR3 has 11 residues. In germline, CDR1 is MDHEN, CDR2 SYDVKM. V was clipped by 4 bases and J by 3 bases, with 4 bases between them.

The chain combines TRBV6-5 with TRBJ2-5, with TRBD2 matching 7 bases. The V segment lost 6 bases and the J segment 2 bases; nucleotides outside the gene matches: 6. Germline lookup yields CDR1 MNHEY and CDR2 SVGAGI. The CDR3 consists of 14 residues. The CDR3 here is CASRDGLEQETQYF. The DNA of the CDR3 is TGTGCCAGCAGGGATGGACTAGAACAAGAGACCCAGTACTTC.

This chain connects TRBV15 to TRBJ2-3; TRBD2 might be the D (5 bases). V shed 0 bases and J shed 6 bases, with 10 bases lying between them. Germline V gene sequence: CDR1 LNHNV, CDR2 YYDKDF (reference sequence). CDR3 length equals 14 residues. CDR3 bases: TGTGCCACCAGCAGAGACCTAAAGCGGGATACGCAGTATTTT. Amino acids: CATSRDLKRDTQYF.

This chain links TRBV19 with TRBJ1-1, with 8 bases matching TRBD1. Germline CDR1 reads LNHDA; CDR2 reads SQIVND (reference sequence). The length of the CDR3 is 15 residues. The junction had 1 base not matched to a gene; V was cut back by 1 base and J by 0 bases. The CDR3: CASSIGTGMNTEAFF. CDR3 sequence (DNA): TGTGCCAGTAGTATAGGGACAGGGATGAACACTGAAGCTTTCTTT.

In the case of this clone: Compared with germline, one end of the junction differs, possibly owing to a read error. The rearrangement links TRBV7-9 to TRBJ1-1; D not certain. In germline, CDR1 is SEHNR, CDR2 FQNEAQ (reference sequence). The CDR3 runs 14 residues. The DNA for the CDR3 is TGTGCCAGCAGCTTACCCTCAGGAGGCCCTGAGGCTTTCTTT. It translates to CASSLPSGGPEAFF.

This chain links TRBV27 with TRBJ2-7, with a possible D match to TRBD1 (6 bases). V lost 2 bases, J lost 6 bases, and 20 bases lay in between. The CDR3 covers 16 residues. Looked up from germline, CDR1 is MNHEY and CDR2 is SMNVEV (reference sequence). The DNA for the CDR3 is TGTGCCAGCAGTTTACCCGGGAACAGGGCCCTCCGCGAGCAGTACTTC. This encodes CASSLPGNRALREQYF.

The CDR3 loop reads CSVSQASGNTIYF. DNA for the CDR3: TGCAGCGTTTCGCAGGCCTCTGGAAACACCATATATTTT. The chain employs TRBV29-1 and TRBJ1-3; no reliable D call. CDR1 and CDR2 from the germline V gene are SQVTM and ANQGSEA. This CDR3 region has 13 residues. V lost 5 bases and J lost 0, with 8 bases in between.

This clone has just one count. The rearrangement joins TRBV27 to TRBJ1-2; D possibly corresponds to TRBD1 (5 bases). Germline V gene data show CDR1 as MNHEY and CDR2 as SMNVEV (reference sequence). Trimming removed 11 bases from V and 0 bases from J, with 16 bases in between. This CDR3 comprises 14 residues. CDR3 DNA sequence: TGTGCCCATCTTGGGGGGAGCCCTAACTATGGCTACACCTTC. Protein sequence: CAHLGGSPNYGYTF.

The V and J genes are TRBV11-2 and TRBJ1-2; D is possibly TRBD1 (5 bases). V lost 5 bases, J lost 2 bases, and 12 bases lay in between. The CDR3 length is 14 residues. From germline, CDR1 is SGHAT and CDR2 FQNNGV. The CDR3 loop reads CASSAGGGNYGYTF. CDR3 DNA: TGTGCCAGCAGCGCCGGGGGGGGAAACTATGGCTACACCTTC.

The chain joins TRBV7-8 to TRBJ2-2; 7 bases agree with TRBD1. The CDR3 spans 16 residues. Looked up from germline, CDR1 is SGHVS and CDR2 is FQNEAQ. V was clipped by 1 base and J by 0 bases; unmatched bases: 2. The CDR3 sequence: CASSLVGQPNTGELFF. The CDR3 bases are TGTGCCAGCAGCTTAGTGGGACAGCCGAACACCGGGGAGCTGTTTTTT. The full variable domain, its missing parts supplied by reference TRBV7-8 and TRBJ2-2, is GAGVSQSPRYKVAKRGQDVALRCDPISGHVSLFWYQQALGQGPEFLTYFQNEAQLDKSGLPSDRFFAERPEGSVSTLKIQRTQQEDSAVYLCASSLVGQPNTGELFFGEGSRLTVL.

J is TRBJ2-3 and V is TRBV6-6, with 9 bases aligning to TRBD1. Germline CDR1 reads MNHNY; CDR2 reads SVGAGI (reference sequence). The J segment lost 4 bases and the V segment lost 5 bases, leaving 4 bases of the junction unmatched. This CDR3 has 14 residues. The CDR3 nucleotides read TGTGCCAGCAGTCCTACAGGGGGCGCAGATACGCAGTATTTT. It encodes CASSPTGGADTQYF.

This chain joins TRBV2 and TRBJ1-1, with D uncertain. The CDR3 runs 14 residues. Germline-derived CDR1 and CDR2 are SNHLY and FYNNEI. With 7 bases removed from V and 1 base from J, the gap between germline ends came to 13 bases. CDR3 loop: CASTVESRNTEAFF. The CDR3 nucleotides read TGTGCCAGCACGGTGGAGTCGAGGAACACTGAAGCTTTCTTT.

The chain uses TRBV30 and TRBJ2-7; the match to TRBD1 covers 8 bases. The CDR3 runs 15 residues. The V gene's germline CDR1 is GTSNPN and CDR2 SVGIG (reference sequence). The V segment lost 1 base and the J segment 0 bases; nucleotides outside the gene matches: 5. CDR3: CAWSALTGVSYEQYF. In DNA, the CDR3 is TGTGCCTGGAGTGCCCTGACAGGGGTCTCCTACGAGCAGTACTTC.